Described below is a single T cell receptor (beta chain) sequence and its context. The antigen remains unidentified. This sample stems from a study of cytomegalovirus exposure and HLA in healthy donors. The CDR3 is 12 residues long. The V end lost 4 bases, the J end lost 5 bases, and 11 bases lay between the germline ends. Germline V gene lookup returns CDR1 SQVTM and CDR2 ANQGSEA. PCR used 60 Vbeta primers and 13 Jbeta primers. TCRdb keeps only in-frame clones here, not all; method: immunoSEQ multiplex PCR. In total, the table holds 130,000 to 150,000 clones. Study outcomes and limitations: Among TCR beta chains of equal frequency, HLA-associated ones were more clonally expanded in a later analysis.

The sample consisted of PBMCs. This chain joins TRBV29-1 and TRBJ1-2, with D possibly matching TRBD1 (6 bases). The clonotype originates from a male donor in good health and CMV-seronegative. CDR3 in amino acids: CSVVGGGYGYTF. The CDR3 bases are TGCAGCGTTGTAGGGGGTGGGTATGGCTACACCTTC.